The sample holds one count of the clone carrying this T cell receptor (beta chain). No antigen is known for it. These data originate in a study of blood T cells in healthy people across ages. Study-level findings and limits: Long-lived and aged donors differed, with more naive CD4+ cells and higher diversity in the long-lived.

Per-sample yields of isolated PBMCs were at least 6 million. Sample-barcoded 5' priming and a J-beta primer mix drove a second PCR of roughly 7 to 11 cycles. Sequencing yielded, for each sample, at least 3 million paired-end reads carrying CDR3. MiXCR was run by TCRdb on the 5' RACE reads, yielding one entry per CDR3 protein. The repertoire has about 640,000 distinct CDR3 sequences, under 65% of them found once; the top ten carry roughly 34%. Sequenced input: blood. The sequence came from a man in his 60s in good health.

The CDR3 DNA reads as TGTGCCAGCAGCTTAGAAGCAGTCAGTCGGTCTGAAGCTTTCTTT. Translated: CASSLEAVSRSEAFF. The chain carries TRBV7-9 and TRBJ1-1; D remains ambiguous. This CDR3 is 15 amino acids long. The germline V gene encodes CDR1 SEHNR and CDR2 FQNEAQ (reference sequence). V lost 1 base and J lost 6, with 15 bases in between.